The clone carrying this T cell receptor beta chain was seen a few times. Antigen unknown. Germline loops: CDR1 SGDLS, CDR2 YYNGEE. This CDR3 is built from 16 residues. With V trimmed by 2 bases and J by 8 bases, 8 bases remained unmatched. The data are from a study of T cells after yellow fever vaccination. Points from the study as a whole: Clones that expanded after primary vaccination mostly reappeared after the booster (over 95% CD4, about 89% CD8). Weaker, the secondary response had a peak occurring faster, on day 5 versus 15. Abundant bulk-population clonotypes could contaminate the FACS-sorted repertoires.

5'RACE template switching generated TCR cDNA, adding a universal primer site and UMIs. TCRdb re-derived calls from the 5' RACE reads in MiXCR, one entry per CDR3 protein. The data hold fewer than 400,000 distinct CDR3 sequences, with around 10% observed a single time. Sequencing used CD4+ T cells sorted from PBMCs, obtained 45 days after the yellow fever booster vaccination. This clonotype originated in a man younger than 30 who received the YFV17D yellow fever vaccine. This chain connects TRBV9 to TRBJ2-1, with 12 bases identical to TRBD2. This CDR3 is CASSVQTSGGRDEQFF. CDR3 bases: TGTGCCAGCAGCGTCCAGACTAGCGGGGGTCGGGATGAGCAGTTCTTC.